A single sample gave rise to the 21 T cell receptor beta chains below, sequenced in a study of blood T cell repertoires in COVID-19. Data came from immunoSEQ multiplex PCR; TCRdb stores just in-frame clones and leaves some out. In the table there are roughly 250,000 clones, roughly 84% of which are singletons. Sequenced sample: peripheral blood. Receptor source: a woman aged 40 to 55 with active or convalescent COVID-19.

The sample holds a few counts of this clone. Other nucleotide sequences in the sample specify the same CDR3. The chain links TRBV5-6 to TRBJ1-1, with D maybe TRBD1 (5 bases). Looked up from germline, CDR1 is SGHDT and CDR2 is YYEEEE. The CDR3 spans 14 residues. Trimming took 1 base from V and 4 from J, leaving 11 bases between them. The CDR3 DNA sequence: TGTGCCAGCAGCTTGCTAGGGGAGGGCACTGAAGCTTTCTTT. The encoded protein is CASSLLGEGTEAFF.

V and J are TRBV2 and TRBJ1-1, with 7 bases identical to TRBD1. CDR3 size: 17 residues. The germline V gene has CDR1 SNHLY and CDR2 FYNNEI. The V and J ends lost 2 bases and 1 base, in that order; junction bases with no gene match: 10. CDR3 sequence (DNA): TGTGCCAGCAGTGAATTGACAGGGAGGATTAAGAACACTGAAGCTTTCTTT. The encoded protein is CASSELTGRIKNTEAFF.

This clone was found a few times. The gene calls are TRBV4-1 and TRBJ1-5; D ambiguous. The germline gives CDR1 MGHRA, CDR2 YSYEKL. The CDR3 sequence is 15 residues long. The V end lost 3 bases, the J end lost 4 bases, and 13 bases lay between the germline ends. CDR3 region: CASSQERVRNQPQHF. In DNA form, the CDR3 reads TGCGCCAGCAGCCAGGAGAGGGTTAGGAATCAGCCCCAGCATTTT.

This clone was observed once. One end of the junction varies from germline; a read error may be responsible. The chain joins TRBV7-9 to TRBJ2-4, with TRBD2 identical over 8 bases. This CDR3 region has 15 residues. Germline loops: CDR1 SEHNR, CDR2 FQNEAQ (reference sequence). The CDR3 here is CASSLDLDSGGQCSF. CDR3 DNA: TGTGCCAGCAGCTTAGATTTAGACAGCGGGGGACAATGTTCCTTC. Full variable domain (rest looked up from reference TRBV7-9 and TRBJ2-4): DTGVSQNPRHKITKRGQNVTFRCDPISEHNRLYWYRQTLGQGPEFLTYFQNEAQLEKSRLLSDRFSAERPKGSFSTLEIQRTEQGDSAMYLCASSLDLDSGGQCSFGAGTRLSVL.

The chain has TRBV10-3 and TRBJ1-1, with a tentative D call TRBD1 (5 bases). V gave up 7 bases and J gave up 3 bases, with 12 bases separating them. CDR3 size: 13 residues. Germline V CDR1 and CDR2: ENHRY, SYGVKD. CDR3 nucleotides: TGTGCCATCAACAGTGGCAGGGACACTGAAGCTTTCTTT. As protein: CAINSGRDTEAFF.

The chain employs TRBV15 and TRBJ1-2, with 8 bases identical to TRBD1. V trimming: 0 bases; J trimming: 4 bases; junction bases outside the gene matches: 7. Germline CDR1 is LNHNV and CDR2 is YYDKDF (reference sequence). The CDR3 is 16 residues long. CDR3 sequence reads: CATSRDLQGARYGYTF. As DNA, the CDR3 is TGTGCCACCAGCAGAGATCTCCAGGGGGCGCGCTATGGCTACACCTTC.

This clone appeared once. The V and J genes are TRBV5-1 and TRBJ2-1; 16 nucleotides agree with TRBD2. The CDR3 has 19 amino acids. CDR1 SGHRS and CDR2 YFSETQ come from the germline V gene. The J segment lost 3 bases and the V segment lost 4 bases, leaving 10 bases of the junction unmatched. In DNA, the CDR3 is TGCGCCAGCAGCACCGGGACTAGCGGGGGGGCCTTTATCTACAATGAGCAGTTCTTC. Translated, it gives CASSTGTSGGAFIYNEQFF.

The rearrangement uses TRBV30 and TRBJ2-2, with TRBD1 matching over 7 bases. J lost 4 bases, V lost 7 bases, and 9 bases had no gene match. Germline V gene lookup returns CDR1 GTSNPN and CDR2 SVGIG (reference sequence). The CDR3 runs to 14 residues. The CDR3 sequence: CASTGVRGTGELFF. The CDR3 nucleotides read TGTGCCTCCACAGGGGTTCGTGGCACCGGGGAGCTGTTTTTT.

The chain joins TRBV3-1 (or the pseudogene TRBV3-2) to TRBJ2-5, with 9 bases aligning to TRBD2. Germline V gives CDR1 LGHDT, CDR2 YNNKEL (reference sequence). The junction had 1 base not matched to a gene; V was cut back by 4 bases and J by 1 base. The CDR3 extends over 14 amino acids. The CDR3 spells CASSPTSGQETQYF. CDR3 nucleotide sequence: TGTGCCAGCAGCCCGACTAGCGGCCAAGAGACCCAGTACTTC.

The chain employs TRBV27 and TRBJ2-6, with 10 bases that match TRBD2. The CDR3 runs 19 residues. Trimming cost V 8 bases and J 3 bases; bases outside gene matches: 16. Germline lookup yields CDR1 MNHEY and CDR2 SMNVEV (reference sequence). CDR3 sequence reads: CASLPTSGIRTGGANVLTF. CDR3 coding DNA: TGTGCCAGCCTCCCAACTAGCGGGATTAGGACGGGTGGGGCCAACGTCCTGACTTTC.

This clone was recorded a few times. The chain has TRBV18 and TRBJ1-1, with 12 bases matching TRBD1. This CDR3 has 15 residues. J was trimmed by 7 bases and V by 4 bases; bases with no gene match: 7. Germline CDR1 reads KGHSH; CDR2 reads LQKENI. The CDR3 bases are TGTGCCAGCTCACAACGGGACAGGGGGCTGGATGAAGCTTTCTTT. Translated: CASSQRDRGLDEAFF.

The chain couples TRBV9 to TRBJ1-2; 9 nucleotides align to TRBD1. The CDR3 runs 14 residues. Germline CDR1 reads SGDLS; CDR2 reads YYNGEE. The V segment lost 0 bases and the J segment 8 bases; nucleotides outside the gene matches: 5. The CDR3 loop reads CASSVAGTGQGYTF. CDR3 coding DNA: TGTGCCAGCAGCGTAGCGGGGACAGGGCAAGGCTACACCTTC.

In its sample, this clone was seen a few times. The rearrangement links TRBV30 to TRBJ2-3; TRBD1 matches 12 bases. V lost 6 bases and J lost 6; bases outside the gene matches: 19. CDR3 length: 18 amino acids. Per the germline V gene, CDR1 is GTSNPN and CDR2 is SVGIG (reference sequence). The CDR3 DNA reads as TGTGCCTGTGGGGTAGAAACTTGGGGACAGGGGGCAAGGGATACGCAGTATTTT. It is translated as CACGVETWGQGARDTQYF.

V usage is TRBV21-1 and J usage is TRBJ2-2; whether TRBD2, the table's D call, matches the DNA was not checked. TRBV21-1 is shown as a pseudogene. CDR3 length: 15 amino acids. The CDR3 sequence is CASISIPMNTGELFF. For the CDR3, the DNA is TGTGCCAGCATAAGCATTCCCATGAACACCGGGGAGCTGTTTTTT.

This clone was found a few times. The V call is TRBV11-3, the J call TRBJ2-3, with 9 bases that match TRBD2. In germline, CDR1 is SGHNT, CDR2 YENEEA. This CDR3 spans 13 amino acids. V lost 5 bases and J lost 5; bases outside the gene matches: 2. The DNA for the CDR3 is TGTGCCAGCAGCCGCGGGGGGGAAGATACGCAGTATTTT. It yields the protein CASSRGGEDTQYF.

V and J are TRBV12-3 or TRBV12-4 and TRBJ1-2; no definite D call. The germline V and J ends were trimmed by 5 bases and 5 bases, with 9 bases remaining between them. The CDR3 has 12 residues. The CDR3 spells CASSPGGYGYTF. CDR3 nucleotides: TGTGCCAGCAGTCCTGGAGGGTATGGCTACACCTTC.

This clone has only a few counts. The V and J genes are TRBV3-1 (or the pseudogene TRBV3-2) and TRBJ1-6, with 9 bases lining up with TRBD1. Germline V gives CDR1 LGHDT, CDR2 YNNKEL (reference sequence). CDR3 length: 15 residues. Trimming at V came to 2 bases and at J to 8 bases, leaving 4 bases not matched to a gene. The CDR3 protein is CASSQMGQGYSPLHF. The CDR3 DNA follows: TGTGCCAGCAGCCAAATGGGACAGGGATATTCACCCCTCCACTTT.

V and J are TRBV29-1 and TRBJ2-7; maybe TRBD2 (5 bases). Per germline, CDR1 SQVTM and CDR2 ANQGSEA. V shed 3 bases and J shed 0 bases, with 9 bases lying between them. The CDR3 is 13 residues long. The CDR3: CSVEEASSYEQYV. CDR3 bases: TGCAGCGTTGAGGAGGCCAGCTCCTACGAGCAGTACGTC.

The J gene is TRBJ2-3, the V gene TRBV29-1; maybe TRBD1 (6 bases). The V gene lost 7 bases and the J gene lost 6 bases, with 14 bases spanning the gap. Germline V gives CDR1 SQVTM, CDR2 ANQGSEA. The CDR3 consists of 12 residues. This CDR3 reads CSASQGFDTQYF. CDR3 bases: TGCAGCGCTTCCCAGGGGTTCGATACGCAGTATTTT.

For this clone: Other DNA sequences in the sample encode the same CDR3. V usage is TRBV29-1 and J usage is TRBJ1-2; D is unclear. Looked up from germline, CDR1 is SQVTM and CDR2 is ANQGSEA. V was cut by 7 bases and J by 5 bases, with 14 bases left in between. This CDR3 has 12 amino acids. CDR3 nucleotides: TGCAGCGCTGTAACTGGCGGGTATGGCTACACCTTC. It specifies CSAVTGGYGYTF.

The chain recombines TRBV28 with TRBJ2-7; 10 bases map to TRBD2. Trimming took 5 bases from V and 4 from J; bases not matched to a gene: 5. Germline V gives CDR1 MDHEN, CDR2 SYDVKM. The length of the CDR3 is 14 residues. DNA of the CDR3: TGTGCCAGCAGTCTAGCGGGGGCCAGATACGAGCAGTACGTC. This encodes CASSLAGARYEQYV.